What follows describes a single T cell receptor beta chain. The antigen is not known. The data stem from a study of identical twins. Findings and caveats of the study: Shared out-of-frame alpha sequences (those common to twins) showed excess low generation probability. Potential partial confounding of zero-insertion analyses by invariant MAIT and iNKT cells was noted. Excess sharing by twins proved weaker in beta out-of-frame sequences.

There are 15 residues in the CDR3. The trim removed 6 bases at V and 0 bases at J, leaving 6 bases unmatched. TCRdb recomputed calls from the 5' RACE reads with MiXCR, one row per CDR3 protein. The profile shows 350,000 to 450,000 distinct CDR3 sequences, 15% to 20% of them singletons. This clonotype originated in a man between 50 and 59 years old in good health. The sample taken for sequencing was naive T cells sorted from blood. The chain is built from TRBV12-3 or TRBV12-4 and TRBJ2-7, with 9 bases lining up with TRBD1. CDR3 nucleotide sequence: TGTGCCAGCAGCCGACGGACAGGGGCCTCCTACGAGCAGTACTTC. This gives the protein CASSRRTGASYEQYF.